This record looks at one T cell receptor beta chain sequence and its context. This clonotype has only one observation. It has no known antigen specificity. No base-level quality is on record; no much larger clone is a single base apart. Single-read evidence is weak. These data originate in a study of patients and donors after allogeneic stem cell transplantation (TCRdb year 2020). The CDR3, from cysteine to phenylalanine, totals 13 residues. The read is trimmed to its CDR3 DNA, 39 bases read in frame from base 1. CDR1 and CDR2 (PRHDT, FYEKMQ) derive from the germline V gene (reference sequence). Ends trimmed: V by 10 bases, J by 0 bases; bases unmatched to a gene: 4. The library relied on RT-PCR. The run used a NextSeq 550. TCRdb itself trimmed the public reads at Q25 with fastp, ran MiXCR and retained productive beta chains. A single entry per CDR3 protein holds the most common genes and DNA from its merged rows. This sample gives 900,000 to 1,000,000 distinct CDR3 sequences in total; roughly 18% of them show up just once. Clones ranked in the top ten supply 5% to 7.5% of the sample.

The receptor comes from a human donor who was either an allogeneic HSCT recipient or a stem cell or donor lymphocyte infusion donor (not recorded which). It is not recorded whose cells these are; they may come from a transplant donor. The sample comprised blood, either unsorted or a sorted T cell fraction (not recorded which). The chain couples TRBV13 to TRBJ1-1, with 8 bases aligning to TRBD1. The bases are TGTGCCATCCCGACAGGGGTGAACACTGAAGCTTTCTTT. This translates into CAIPTGVNTEAFF. This CDR3, with the reference TRBV13 and TRBJ1-1 proteins standing in past its ends, gives the full variable domain AAGVIQSPRHLIKEKRETATLKCYPIPRHDTVYWYQQGPGQDPQFLISFYEKMQSDKGSIPDRFSAQQFSDYHSELNMSSLELGDSALYFCAIPTGVNTEAFFGQGTRLTVV.